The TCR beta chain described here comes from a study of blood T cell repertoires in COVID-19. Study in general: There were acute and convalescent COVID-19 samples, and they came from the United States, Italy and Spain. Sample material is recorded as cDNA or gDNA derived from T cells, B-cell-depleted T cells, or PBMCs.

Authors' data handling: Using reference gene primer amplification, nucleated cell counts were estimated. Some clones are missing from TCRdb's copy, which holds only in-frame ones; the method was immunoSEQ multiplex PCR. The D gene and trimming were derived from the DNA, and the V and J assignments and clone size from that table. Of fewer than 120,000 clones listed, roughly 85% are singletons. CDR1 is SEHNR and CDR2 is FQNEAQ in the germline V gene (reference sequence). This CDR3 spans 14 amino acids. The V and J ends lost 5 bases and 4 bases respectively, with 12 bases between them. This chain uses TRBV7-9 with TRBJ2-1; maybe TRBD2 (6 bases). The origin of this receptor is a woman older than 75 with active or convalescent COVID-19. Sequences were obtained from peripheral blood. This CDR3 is CASSPGVGYNEQFF. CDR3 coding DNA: TGTGCCAGCAGCCCGGGAGTAGGTTACAATGAGCAGTTCTTC.